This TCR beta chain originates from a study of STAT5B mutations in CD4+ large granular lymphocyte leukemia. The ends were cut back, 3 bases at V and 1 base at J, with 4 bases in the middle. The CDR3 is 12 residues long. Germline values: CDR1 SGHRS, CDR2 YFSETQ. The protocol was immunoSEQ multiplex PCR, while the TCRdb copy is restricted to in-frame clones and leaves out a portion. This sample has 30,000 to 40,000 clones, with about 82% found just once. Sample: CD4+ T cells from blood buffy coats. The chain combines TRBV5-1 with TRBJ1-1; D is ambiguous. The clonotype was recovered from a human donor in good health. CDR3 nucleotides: TGCGCCAGCAGCTACGAGAACACTGAAGCTTTCTTT. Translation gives CASSYENTEAFF.